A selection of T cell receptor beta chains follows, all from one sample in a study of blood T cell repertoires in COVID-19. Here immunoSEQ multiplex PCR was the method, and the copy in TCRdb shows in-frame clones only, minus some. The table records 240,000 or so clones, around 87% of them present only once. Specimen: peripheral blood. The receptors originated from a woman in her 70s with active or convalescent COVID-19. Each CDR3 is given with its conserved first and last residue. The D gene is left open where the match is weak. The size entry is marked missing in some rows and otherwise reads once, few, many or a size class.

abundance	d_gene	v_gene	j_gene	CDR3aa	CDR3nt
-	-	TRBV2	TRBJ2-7	CASRLTATTYEQYF	TGTGCCAGCAGGCTGACAGCTACCACCTACGAGCAGTACTTC
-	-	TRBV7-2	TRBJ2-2	CASSLGASNTGELFF	TGTGCCAGCAGCTTAGGAGCTTCGAACACCGGGGAGCTGTTTTTT
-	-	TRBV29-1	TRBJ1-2	CSVNRGREGYGYTF	TGCAGCGTCAACCGGGGCAGGGAGGGCTATGGCTACACCTTC
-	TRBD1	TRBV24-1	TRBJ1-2	CATSDSGTGNGYTF	TGTGCCACCAGTGACTCCGGGACAGGGAATGGCTACACCTTC
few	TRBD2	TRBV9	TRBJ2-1	CASSGGLDEQFF	TGTGCCAGCAGCGGGGGACTAGATGAGCAGTTCTTC
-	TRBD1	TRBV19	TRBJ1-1	CASSTQSTGGTEAFF	TGTGCCAGTAGTACCCAATCGACAGGGGGAACTGAAGCTTTCTTT
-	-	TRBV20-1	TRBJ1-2	CSAHYRVGYTF	TGCAGTGCCCACTACAGGGTTGGCTACACCTTC
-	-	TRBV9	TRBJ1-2	CASSVEDRSGGYTF	TGTGCCAGCAGCGTAGAAGACAGGTCTGGCGGCTACACCTTC
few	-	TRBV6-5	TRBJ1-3	CASAGSSGNTIYF	TGTGCCAGCGCCGGGTCCTCTGGAAACACCATATATTTT
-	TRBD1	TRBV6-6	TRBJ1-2	CASSGGTANTNYGYTF	TGTGCCAGCAGTGGGGGGACAGCGAATACTAACTATGGCTACACCTTC
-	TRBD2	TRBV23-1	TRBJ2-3	CASSHAGGNTDTQYF	TGCGCCAGCAGTCACGCGGGGGGGAACACAGATACGCAGTATTTT
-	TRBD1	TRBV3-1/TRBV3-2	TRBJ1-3	CASSPRTGGNTIYF	TGTGCCAGCAGCCCGCGGACAGGAGGAAACACCATATATTTT
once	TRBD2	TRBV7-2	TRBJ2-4	CASSLGGVGNIQYF	TGTGCCAGCAGCTTGGGAGGGGTGGGAAACATTCAGTACTTC
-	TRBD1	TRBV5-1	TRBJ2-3	CASSLGQGATDTQYF	TGCGCCAGCAGCCTGGGACAGGGCGCCACAGATACGCAGTATTTT
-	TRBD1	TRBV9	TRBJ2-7	CASSDQNRGEQYF	TGTGCCAGCAGCGACCAGAACAGGGGCGAGCAGTACTTC
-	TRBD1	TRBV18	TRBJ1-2	CASSPGDSSDNGYTF	TGTGCCAGCTCACCGGGGGACAGCTCCGATAATGGCTACACCTTC
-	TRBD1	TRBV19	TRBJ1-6	CASSIGTGDSPLHF	TGTGCCAGTAGTATAGGGACAGGGGATTCACCCCTCCACTTT
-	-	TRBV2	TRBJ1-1	CASRRRLNTEAFF	TGTGCCAGCAGACGGAGGTTGAACACTGAAGCTTTCTTT
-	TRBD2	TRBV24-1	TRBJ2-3	CATSDTPGLAGPDTQYF	TGTGCCACCAGTGACACCCCGGGACTAGCGGGGCCAGATACGCAGTATTTT
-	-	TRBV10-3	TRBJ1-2	CAISESQYYGYTF	TGTGCCATCAGTGAGTCACAGTACTATGGCTACACCTTC
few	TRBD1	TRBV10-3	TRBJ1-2	CAITQGQAAGQYGYTF	TGTGCCATCACCCAGGGACAGGCGGCCGGTCAGTATGGCTACACCTTC
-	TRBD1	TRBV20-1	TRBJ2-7	CSGQGKVEQYF	TGCAGTGGACAGGGAAAGGTAGAGCAGTACTTC
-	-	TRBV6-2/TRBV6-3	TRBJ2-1	CASSYPTGLGLHNEQFF	TGTGCCAGCAGTTACCCTACAGGGCTAGGGCTCCACAATGAGCAGTTCTTC